This T cell receptor beta chain is drawn from a study of Ad26.COV2.S vaccination and SARS-CoV-2 variants. Study overall: Donor was assigned to the Ad26.COV2.S arm of trial COV1001. Participants got Ad26.COV2.S intramuscularly, once or twice 56 days apart.

Indicated treatment: about 20 received Ad26.COV2.S at low or high dose, single or two shots; about 5 received placebo; per-sample allocation not given. Samples were taken on day 63 after the first vaccine or placebo injection. It was an adult aged 18-55 years in Boston who was the donor. TCRdb's copy holds only in-frame clones and misses some; the assay was immunoSEQ multiplex PCR. The table records roughly 700,000 clones, 80% to 90% of them present only once. This TCR derives from a person between 18 and 65 years old who received the Ad26.COV2.S COVID-19 vaccine or a placebo. Source: peripheral blood, taken in a trial of Ad26.COV2.S vaccine versus placebo.

CDR3 loop: CASSYREGGSNEQFF. As DNA, the CDR3 is TGTGCCAGCAGTTACCGGGAGGGAGGGTCTAATGAGCAGTTCTTC. The chain is built from TRBV27 and TRBJ2-1, with 8 bases matching TRBD2. This CDR3 is 15 amino acids long. The J segment lost 7 bases and the V segment lost 4 bases, leaving 9 bases of the junction unmatched. Per germline, CDR1 MNHEY and CDR2 SMNVEV (reference sequence).